The entry that follows covers one T cell receptor beta chain sequence. The sample holds one count of this clone. Its antigen specificity is not known. The sample holds no much larger clone one base away, and base qualities are not on file. This entry comes from a study of T cell changes during pregnancy in multiple sclerosis (dated by TCRdb to the late 2010s). Background on the whole study: The study examined how the T cell repertoire changed over the course of pregnancy in women with multiple sclerosis.

Sequences MDHEN (CDR1) and SYDVKM (CDR2) are obtained from the germline V gene. V and J are truncated by 3 bases and 10 bases respectively, leaving an intervening sequence of 12 bases. The CDR3 covers 12 residues, taking in both the cysteine and the phenylalanine. The read is trimmed to its CDR3 DNA, 36 bases read in frame from base 1. Libraries were made using the immunoSEQ multiplex PCR assay. TCRdb limited this immuneACCESS table to in-frame rearrangements with V and J called. A share of clones is missing; checked studies link under half to unresolved V genes, and the rest is unexplained. The sample records about 67,000 clones, about 92% of which are singletons. Almost 1.5% of the sample rests with the top ten.

The receptor was isolated from a female donor with multiple sclerosis, enrolled in a pregnancy study. The sequence joins TRBV28 to TRBJ1-1; the D segment could be TRBD1, given 6 matching bases. The sample here was peripheral blood, taken after pregnancy. The DNA sequence reads TGTGCCAGCAGTTTTAAGGGGGATCGAGCTTTCTTT. This codes for CASSFKGDRAFF.